Below, 29 T cell receptor beta chains from the same sample are listed, as sequenced in a study of blood T cell repertoires in COVID-19. Clones were read by immunoSEQ multiplex PCR, and TCRdb kept only the in-frame ones, dropping some. The sample contains 190,000 or so clones, around 90% of which appear only once. What was sequenced was peripheral blood. Receptor source: a man aged 50 to 59 with acute or convalescent COVID-19.

The chain recombines TRBV10-3 with TRBJ1-3, with D possibly TRBD1 on 5 matching bases. Trimming took 2 bases from V and 8 from J, leaving 16 bases between them. The V gene's germline CDR1 is ENHRY and CDR2 SYGVKD. The CDR3 contains 15 residues. The DNA for the CDR3 is TGTGCCATCAGTGAGGAAGAGGCAGGGTGGGACACCATATATTTT. Translation: CAISEEEAGWDTIYF.

The CDR3 region has the DNA TGTGCCAGCACCCCCCGGGGAGTTTCTCAGCCCCAGCATTTT. It encodes CASTPRGVSQPQHF. The chain joins TRBV28 to TRBJ1-5; D uncertain. The V gene's germline CDR1 is MDHEN and CDR2 SYDVKM. V lost 7 bases and J 6 bases, leaving 16 bases between the germline ends. The CDR3 contains 14 residues.

This clone is a singleton in its sample. CDR3 loop: CASSSPPQRGGRETQYF. CDR3 DNA: TGTGCCAGCAGTTCACCACCCCAAAGGGGGGGCCGAGAGACCCAGTACTTC. The V call is TRBV27, the J call TRBJ2-5, with D maybe TRBD2 (7 bases). Trimming pared 4 bases from V and 4 bases from J, leaving 22 bases between. The germline gives CDR1 MNHEY, CDR2 SMNVEV (reference sequence). This CDR3 region has 17 residues.

This rearrangement joins TRBV5-5 to TRBJ1-1, with D perhaps TRBD1 (5 bases). Germline CDR1 SGHKS, CDR2 YYEKEE (reference sequence). Trimming stripped 7 bases from V and 1 base from J, with 14 bases between. The CDR3 contains 14 residues. CDR3 nucleotide sequence: TGTGCCAGCTCGACCTGGGGCGGGAACACTGAAGCTTTCTTT. Protein: CASSTWGGNTEAFF.

V and J are TRBV27 and TRBJ1-1; D possibly corresponds to TRBD1 (6 bases). The germline gives CDR1 MNHEY, CDR2 SMNVEV (reference sequence). V was clipped by 7 bases and J by 10 bases, with 19 bases between them. CDR3 length equals 13 residues. Written as DNA, the CDR3 is TGTGCCAGCACCAGCCCAGGGATCAGGGGAGCTTTCTTT. This encodes CASTSPGIRGAFF.

V usage is TRBV4-1 and J usage is TRBJ1-1; D ambiguous. CDR3 length: 15 residues. Germline CDR1 MGHRA, CDR2 YSYEKL. Trimming pared 0 bases from V and 0 bases from J, leaving 8 bases between. The CDR3 protein is CASSQEATVNTEAFF. CDR3 nucleotides: TGCGCCAGCAGCCAAGAAGCCACCGTGAACACTGAAGCTTTCTTT.

The count of this clone is one. This rearrangement joins TRBV18 to TRBJ2-3; 14 bases fit TRBD2. Trimming removed 4 bases from V and 1 base from J; junction bases left unmatched: 4. In germline, CDR1 is KGHSH, CDR2 LQKENI. The CDR3 length is 17 residues. CDR3 sequence (DNA): TGTGCCAGCTCACTCGGGACTAGCGGGGGTCGCACAGATACGCAGTATTTT. Protein sequence: CASSLGTSGGRTDTQYF.

The chain combines TRBV7-2 with TRBJ2-5, with D possibly TRBD1 on 6 matching bases. CDR3 length: 16 residues. The V gene lost 3 bases and the J gene lost 2 bases, with 16 bases spanning the gap. Germline V gene sequence: CDR1 SGHTA, CDR2 FQGNSA. In nucleotides, the CDR3 is TGTGCCAGCAGCTTTTTTCCAGGGGTAGTACAAGAGACCCAGTACTTC. Protein: CASSFFPGVVQETQYF.

V and J are TRBV2 and TRBJ1-5; D not resolved. Germline CDR1 SNHLY, CDR2 FYNNEI. Trimming stripped 4 bases from V and 2 bases from J, with 12 bases between. CDR3 length: 15 amino acids. DNA of the CDR3: TGTGCCAGCAGTGGAGGGAGAAGTGGCAATCAGCCCCAGCATTTT. As protein: CASSGGRSGNQPQHF.

J is TRBJ2-1 and V is TRBV5-1; D possibly corresponds to TRBD1 (5 bases). The CDR3 covers 16 residues. Germline lookup yields CDR1 SGHRS and CDR2 YFSETQ. V was trimmed by 7 bases and J by 7 bases, leaving 24 bases between them. The CDR3 DNA is TGCGCCAGCTCCCCTGGACCTTTTTCGGCAGGGAATGAGCAGTTCTTC. Translation: CASSPGPFSAGNEQFF.

The chain uses TRBV5-8 and TRBJ2-5; 11 nucleotides line up with TRBD2. Germline CDR1 SGHTS, CDR2 YDEGEE. V lost 2 bases and J lost 3; bases outside the gene matches: 3. The CDR3 has 15 residues. In DNA, the CDR3 is TGTGCCAGCAGCTTTGGGACTAGCGGCGAAGAGACCCAGTACTTC. Amino acid sequence: CASSFGTSGEETQYF.

The chain joins TRBV5-7 to TRBJ2-7, with 11 bases identical to TRBD2. TRBV5-7 counts as an open reading frame of uncertain function. The CDR3 runs 18 residues. The V and J ends lost 2 bases and 5 bases, in that order; junction bases with no gene match: 15. The CDR3 spells CASSLVRLAGGPLNEQYF. The CDR3 coding sequence is TGTGCCAGCAGCTTAGTGAGGCTAGCGGGAGGCCCCTTGAACGAGCAGTACTTC.

The rearrangement links TRBV6-2 or TRBV6-3 to TRBJ2-7, with a weak D call TRBD2 (6 bases). CDR3 length: 16 residues. Germline V gene data show CDR1 as MNHEY and CDR2 as SVGEGT. V lost 1 base, J lost 7 bases, and 20 bases lay in between. The CDR3 DNA is TGTGCCAGCAGTTACTTAGATCGGTACGGGAGCGGTGAGCAGTACTTC. Translation: CASSYLDRYGSGEQYF.

This chain connects TRBV27 to TRBJ2-1, with 9 bases identical to TRBD2. This CDR3 is built from 16 residues. V lost 7 bases and J lost 6; bases outside the gene matches: 13. In germline, CDR1 is MNHEY, CDR2 SMNVEV (reference sequence). CDR3 protein: CASTPVGGGASNEQFF. The DNA for the CDR3 is TGTGCCAGCACCCCTGTGGGCGGGGGGGCGTCCAATGAGCAGTTCTTC.

The chain carries TRBV15 and TRBJ1-6; D gene ambiguous. This CDR3 is 17 amino acids long. The V end lost 0 bases, the J end lost 1 base, and 10 bases lay between the germline ends. In germline, CDR1 is LNHNV, CDR2 YYDKDF (reference sequence). The CDR3 DNA sequence: TGTGCCACCAGCAGAGAGGGAGATTGGTCCTATAATTCACCCCTCCACTTT. Its translation: CATSREGDWSYNSPLHF.

This chain uses TRBV30 with TRBJ1-1, with D maybe TRBD1 (5 bases). The CDR3 totals 12 residues. From germline, CDR1 is GTSNPN and CDR2 SVGIG (reference sequence). V dropped 1 base and J dropped 7 bases, with 10 bases sitting between them. CDR3 DNA sequence: TGTGCCTGGAGTGCAACGACAGTTGAAGCTTTCTTT. Translating it yields CAWSATTVEAFF.

CDR3 protein: CASSVGRGRQGWNEQFF. In DNA form, the CDR3 reads TGTGCCAGCAGCGTAGGTAGGGGGAGACAGGGGTGGAATGAGCAGTTCTTC. The V gene is TRBV9, the J gene TRBJ2-1, with 8 bases that match TRBD1. This CDR3 region has 17 residues. From germline, CDR1 is SGDLS and CDR2 YYNGEE. With 0 bases clipped from V and 7 bases from J, the junction kept 12 bases outside the gene matches.

The chain couples TRBV2 to TRBJ1-1; D ambiguous. Between the trimmed V and J ends, which lost 4 bases and 0 bases, there was a span of 6 bases. This CDR3 is built from 13 residues. Germline V CDR1 and CDR2: SNHLY, FYNNEI. CDR3 DNA sequence: TGTGCCAGCAGTGCCGACTTGAACACTGAAGCTTTCTTT. Its protein product is CASSADLNTEAFF.

The rearrangement uses TRBV6-5 and TRBJ1-2; D uncertain. Germline values: CDR1 MNHEY, CDR2 SVGAGI. The CDR3 runs 12 residues. V lost 6 bases and J 4 bases, leaving 9 bases between the germline ends. CDR3 residues: CASSYRLYGYTF. The CDR3 bases are TGTGCCAGCAGCTATAGACTCTATGGCTACACCTTC.

The chain couples TRBV4-1 to TRBJ2-6; tentatively, D is TRBD2 (6 bases). This CDR3 is 17 amino acids long. The germline gives CDR1 MGHRA, CDR2 YSYEKL. The germline V and J ends were trimmed by 4 bases and 0 bases, with 13 bases remaining between them. CDR3 nucleotides: TGCGCCAGCAGCCTCCAGAACGGGGGCTCTGGGGCCAACGTCCTGACTTTC. It yields the protein CASSLQNGGSGANVLTF.

The gene calls are TRBV5-8 and TRBJ2-2, with D perhaps TRBD2 (5 bases). The germline CDR1 and CDR2 sequences are SGHTS and YDEGEE. Between the trimmed V and J ends, which lost 3 bases and 7 bases, there was a span of 22 bases. The CDR3 consists of 17 residues. The CDR3 bases are TGTGCCAGCAGCTATCGACTACCCAATAAGGAAGGCGGGGAGCTGTTTTTT. This encodes CASSYRLPNKEGGELFF.

On this clone: Other nucleotide sequences in the sample specify the same CDR3. This chain joins TRBV6-6 and TRBJ1-1; the D is unclear. Germline CDR1 and CDR2: MNHNY and SVGAGI (reference sequence). The CDR3 spans 14 residues. Trimming cost V 0 bases and J 1 base, with 6 bases left between them. CDR3 nucleotides: TGTGCCAGCAGTTACTCTGCAGGGAACACTGAAGCTTTCTTT. It translates to CASSYSAGNTEAFF.

J is TRBJ2-7 and V is TRBV5-1; D unclear. The germline V gene encodes CDR1 SGHRS and CDR2 YFSETQ. Trimming removed 0 bases at V and 3 bases at J, with 10 bases between. This CDR3 is built from 14 residues. This CDR3 reads CASSLGEEIYEQYF. The CDR3 coding sequence is TGCGCCAGCAGCTTGGGTGAGGAGATCTACGAGCAGTACTTC.

The chain links TRBV6-5 to TRBJ2-5; 7 bases agree with TRBD2. Germline V CDR1 and CDR2: MNHEY, SVGAGI. The CDR3 consists of 15 residues. Unmatched junction bases numbered 12, after V lost 6 bases and J lost 5 bases. The CDR3 loop is CASSSGIGGRETQYF. CDR3 sequence (DNA): TGTGCCAGCAGCAGCGGGATCGGAGGGAGGGAGACCCAGTACTTC.

The CDR3 DNA follows: TGTGCCAGCAGTCTGGGGAACACAGGGGTTGGTGAAAAACTGTTTTTT. This sequence encodes CASSLGNTGVGEKLFF. This chain uses TRBV27 with TRBJ1-4; TRBD1 aligns across 7 bases. CDR1 MNHEY and CDR2 SMNVEV come from the germline V gene (reference sequence). The CDR3 totals 16 residues. V shed 5 bases and J 7 bases; nucleotides not matched to a gene: 13.

The V and J genes are TRBV14 and TRBJ1-4, with TRBD1 identical over 11 bases. Germline CDR1 SGHDN, CDR2 FVKESK. V gave up 5 bases and J gave up 6 bases; unmatched junction bases: 8. This CDR3 region has 16 residues. The CDR3 here is CASSSHRGQGDEKLFF. CDR3 nucleotide sequence: TGTGCCAGCAGCTCTCACAGGGGACAGGGGGATGAAAAACTGTTTTTT. Supplemented by reference TRBV14 and TRBJ1-4, the full variable domain reads EAGVTQFPSHSVIEKGQTVTLRCDPISGHDNLYWYRRVMGKEIKFLLHFVKESKQDESGMPNNRFLAERTGGTYSTLKVQPAELEDSGVYFCASSSHRGQGDEKLFFGSGTQLSVL.

J is TRBJ2-3 and V is TRBV5-1, with 8 bases that match TRBD2. Germline V gives CDR1 SGHRS, CDR2 YFSETQ. V lost 4 bases and J lost 5; bases outside the gene matches: 9. CDR3 size: 15 residues. The CDR3 DNA reads as TGCGCCAGCAGCCCGGGTGGACTAGCTGGAGATACGCAGTATTTT. Translating it yields CASSPGGLAGDTQYF.

The chain has TRBV12-3 or TRBV12-4 and TRBJ1-2; no reliable D call. The germline V and J ends were trimmed by 6 bases and 4 bases, with 9 bases remaining between them. The CDR3 runs 12 residues. The CDR3 protein is CASSESGYGYTF. The CDR3 DNA follows: TGTGCCAGCAGCGAATCCGGCTATGGCTACACCTTC.

The chain is built from TRBV19 and TRBJ1-6, with D maybe TRBD1 (6 bases). The CDR3 spans 15 residues. From germline, CDR1 is LNHDA and CDR2 SQIVND (reference sequence). Trimming stripped 5 bases from V and 6 bases from J, with 14 bases between. The chain's CDR3 is CASSHGTPVNSPLHF. The CDR3 bases are TGTGCCAGTAGTCATGGGACACCCGTTAATTCACCCCTCCACTTT.